One TCR beta chain is described in this entry. This specimen comes from a study of shared clonotypes between healthy human individuals. Splitting of each subset's genomic DNA was done evenly across several immunoSEQ plates. Clones were read by immunoSEQ multiplex PCR, and TCRdb kept only the in-frame ones, dropping some. There are under 750,000 clones in the sample; around 77% occur only once, and approximately 1.7% lies in the top ten. Trimming cost V 4 bases and J 2 bases, with 11 bases left between them. CDR3 size: 14 residues. Germline-derived CDR1 and CDR2 are MRHNA and SNTAGT. Specimen: memory CD4+ T cells sorted from blood. Subset: CD45RA-negative fraction. The chain joins TRBV6-4 to TRBJ1-2; D gene unclear. The receptor was isolated from a young woman in good health. This CDR3 is CASSVHGGNYGYTF. CDR3 bases: TGTGCCAGCAGTGTCCACGGAGGAAACTATGGCTACACCTTC.